Reported below is one TCR beta chain. This specimen includes other DNA sequences encoding the same CDR3. The data originate from a study of cytomegalovirus exposure and HLA in healthy donors. From germline, CDR1 is SGHRS and CDR2 YFSETQ. The CDR3 is 15 amino acids. With V trimmed by 2 bases and J by 1 base, 3 bases remained unmatched. PCR involved 60 Vbeta and 13 Jbeta primers. Profiling relied on immunoSEQ multiplex PCR, and the TCRdb table lists in-frame clones only, not all of them. In all, the sample yields 85,000 or so clones. This chain joins TRBV5-1 and TRBJ2-7; 10 bases line up with TRBD1. The clonotype originates from a woman aged 25 to 45 in good health and CMV-seronegative. The material sequenced was PBMCs. In nucleotides, the CDR3 is TGCGCCAGCAGCTTCGGACAGGGGGGTTCCTACGAGCAGTACTTC. It translates to CASSFGQGGSYEQYF.